The rows below give T cell receptor beta chains drawn from one sample of a study of T cell responses to AZD1222 COVID-19 vaccine. Assay: immunoSEQ multiplex PCR; the TCRdb copy retains only in-frame clones and omits some. The sample consists of around 150,000 clones, 80% to 95% of them appearing once. This material consisted of peripheral blood, taken 28 days after the second AZD1222 dose. The receptors shown here come from an adult who received the AZD1222 COVID-19 vaccine. The CDR3 runs from the conserved cysteine through the conserved F or W. The order of the fields is D gene, V gene, J gene, clone size, CDR3 protein, CDR3 DNA. A D gene is named only where the DNA matches it firmly. Only part of the rows carry a size: once, few, many, or a class if the clone is expanded.

D gene: TRBD1
V gene: TRBV7-7
J gene: TRBJ2-2
clone size: .
CDR3 protein: CASSPRTGSTGELFF
CDR3 DNA: TGTGCTAGCAGCCCGCGGACAGGTAGCACCGGGGAGCTGTTTTTT

D gene: .
V gene: TRBV5-1
J gene: TRBJ1-5
clone size: .
CDR3 protein: CASSFSGGNQPQHF
CDR3 DNA: TGCGCCAGCAGCTTCTCCGGGGGGAATCAGCCCCAGCATTTT

D gene: .
V gene: TRBV12-2
J gene: TRBJ2-5
clone size: .
CDR3 protein: CASRLVRTSGNGRKETQYF
CDR3 DNA: TGTGCAAGTCGCTTAGTCAGGACTAGCGGGAATGGGAGGAAAGAGACCCAGTACTTC

D gene: TRBD2
V gene: TRBV18
J gene: TRBJ2-3
clone size: .
CDR3 protein: CASSPPTEIAGVNTDTQYF
CDR3 DNA: TGTGCCAGCTCACCACCGACGGAAATAGCGGGAGTGAACACAGATACGCAGTATTTT

D gene: .
V gene: TRBV6-6
J gene: TRBJ1-5
clone size: .
CDR3 protein: CASSYRREDYQPQHF
CDR3 DNA: TGTGCCAGCAGTTATCGGAGGGAGGACTATCAGCCCCAGCATTTT

D gene: .
V gene: TRBV6-5
J gene: TRBJ2-7
clone size: .
CDR3 protein: CASRTRSYEQYF
CDR3 DNA: TGTGCCAGCAGGACGAGATCCTACGAGCAGTACTTC

D gene: .
V gene: TRBV19
J gene: TRBJ1-6
clone size: .
CDR3 protein: CASSIAGLDSPLHF
CDR3 DNA: TGTGCCAGTAGTATAGCCGGGCTTGATTCACCCCTCCACTTT

D gene: .
V gene: TRBV2
J gene: TRBJ2-3
clone size: once
CDR3 protein: CASSVGLGGDTQCF
CDR3 DNA: TGTGCCAGCAGTGTCGGTCTGGGGGGAGATACGCAGTGTTTT

D gene: .
V gene: TRBV2
J gene: TRBJ2-1
clone size: .
CDR3 protein: CASEDNLYNEQFF
CDR3 DNA: TGTGCCAGCGAGGACAACCTCTACAATGAGCAGTTCTTC

D gene: TRBD1
V gene: TRBV7-6
J gene: TRBJ2-7
clone size: .
CDR3 protein: CASSPRQGVLPSSYEQYF
CDR3 DNA: TGTGCCAGCAGCCCGAGACAGGGAGTCCTTCCAAGCTCCTACGAGCAGTACTTC

D gene: .
V gene: TRBV3-1/TRBV3-2
J gene: TRBJ1-3
clone size: .
CDR3 protein: CASSQMTGNTIYF
CDR3 DNA: TGTGCCAGCAGCCAAATGACTGGAAACACCATATATTTT

D gene: .
V gene: TRBV11-2
J gene: TRBJ2-7
clone size: .
CDR3 protein: CASSFKVSGSSSYEQYF
CDR3 DNA: TGTGCCAGCAGCTTCAAAGTTAGCGGATCCAGCTCCTACGAGCAGTACTTC

D gene: .
V gene: TRBV20-1
J gene: TRBJ1-1
clone size: .
CDR3 protein: CSARWQGGAFF
CDR3 DNA: TGCAGTGCTAGATGGCAGGGAGGAGCTTTCTTT

D gene: .
V gene: TRBV3-1/TRBV3-2
J gene: TRBJ1-4
clone size: .
CDR3 protein: CASSASEGGFNEKLFF
CDR3 DNA: TGTGCCAGCAGCGCCTCGGAGGGGGGGTTTAATGAAAAACTGTTTTTT

D gene: TRBD2
V gene: TRBV7-9
J gene: TRBJ2-3
clone size: .
CDR3 protein: CASSPPGLAGADTQYF
CDR3 DNA: TGTGCCAGCAGCCCTCCGGGACTAGCAGGGGCAGATACGCAGTATTTT

D gene: TRBD2
V gene: TRBV2
J gene: TRBJ2-1
clone size: .
CDR3 protein: CASRVSGSSSSYNEQFF
CDR3 DNA: TGTGCCAGCAGGGTTAGCGGGAGCTCGAGCTCCTACAATGAGCAGTTCTTC

D gene: .
V gene: TRBV9
J gene: TRBJ1-1
clone size: .
CDR3 protein: CASSAITGNTEAFF
CDR3 DNA: TGTGCCAGCAGCGCCATAACAGGAAACACTGAAGCTTTCTTT

D gene: .
V gene: TRBV28
J gene: TRBJ1-5
clone size: .
CDR3 protein: CATAAGQVINQPQHF
CDR3 DNA: TGTGCCACCGCCGCTGGTCAGGTGATCAATCAGCCCCAGCATTTT

D gene: .
V gene: TRBV30
J gene: TRBJ2-1
clone size: .
CDR3 protein: CAWSGLVGREQFF
CDR3 DNA: TGTGCCTGGAGTGGGCTAGTTGGGCGTGAGCAGTTCTTC

D gene: TRBD2
V gene: TRBV27
J gene: TRBJ2-1
clone size: .
CDR3 protein: CASTGLAGVGDNEQFF
CDR3 DNA: TGTGCCAGCACAGGACTAGCGGGAGTAGGAGACAATGAGCAGTTCTTC